Sequencing of this T cell receptor beta chain was carried out in a study of a mutant IDH1 vaccine in newly diagnosed glioma. Study at large: Of the patients given treatment, approximately 62% were male and approximately 40% were female, and a mean age of around 41 years was recorded. Previous treatment comprised radiotherapy, temozolomide, or both, mostly both. Study-level findings and limits: Evidence of vaccine-induced immune responses was documented in about 93% of patients.

Libraries were prepared by immunoSEQ multiplex PCR; TCRdb keeps only in-frame clonotypes and omits some of them. The data contain 20,000 to 25,000 clones, 93% of them singletons. Germline lookup yields CDR1 SGHRS and CDR2 YFSETQ. Trimming stripped 0 bases from V and 4 bases from J, with 10 bases between. The CDR3 length is 14 residues. Comment on this clone: Its antigen remains unknown.

Stated time point: baseline, week 1 (first vaccination visit). The treatment denotes: pre-vaccination baseline after standard-of-care therapy. Diagnosis in the donors showed new WHO grade 3 or 4 astrocytomas that were IDH1-mutant and ATRX-lost. The chain carries TRBV5-1 and TRBJ1-2, with D perhaps matching TRBD1 (5 bases). The TCR comes from a man aged 35 to 55 with glioma. Specimen: PBMCs, collected from a glioma patient treated with radiotherapy, temozolomide or both. This chain's CDR3 is CASSLEGRIYGYTF. The CDR3 bases are TGCGCCAGCAGCTTGGAGGGACGGATCTATGGCTACACCTTC.